Presented here are 23 T cell receptor beta chains from one specimen sequenced in a study of T-cell reconstitution after alpha-beta-depleted transplantation in children. A library of TCRbeta sequences, prepared with unique molecular identifiers, was generated. TCRdb re-called the PCR reads with MiXCR, one entry per CDR3 protein. The sample records about 540,000 distinct CDR3 sequences, around 17% being singletons. The source was PBMCs from the stem cell graft donor, collected from the stem cell graft. These receptors all come from a human donor who donated a stem cell graft to a child with acute lymphoblastic leukemia.

This clonotype was observed at least ten times. The CDR3 nucleotides read TGCAGTGCTACCTCATGGGACAGGGGGGACAATTCACCCCTCCACTTT. Encoded protein: CSATSWDRGDNSPLHF. The chain has TRBV20-1 and TRBJ1-6; 11 nucleotides agree with TRBD1. The V and J ends lost 4 bases and 7 bases, in that order; junction bases with no gene match: 9. The CDR3 sequence is 16 residues long. Germline V CDR1 and CDR2: DFQATT, SNEGSKA (reference sequence).

This chain uses TRBV7-8 with TRBJ2-7; D gene ambiguous. Trimming cost V 0 bases and J 5 bases, with 5 bases left between them. Germline V gene lookup returns CDR1 SGHVS and CDR2 FQNEAQ. The CDR3 extends over 12 amino acids. DNA for the CDR3: TGTGCCAGCAGCTTAGCGTTGGACGAGCAGTACTTC. It is translated as CASSLALDEQYF.

The chain combines TRBV6-1 with TRBJ2-3; 13 positions match TRBD2. This CDR3 is 16 amino acids long. Germline CDR1 and CDR2: MNHNS and SASEGT. J was trimmed by 4 bases and V by 8 bases; bases with no gene match: 9. The CDR3 region is CASRPWTSGSADTQYF. The CDR3 nucleotides read TGTGCCAGCCGGCCCTGGACTAGCGGGAGCGCAGATACGCAGTATTTT.

This clonotype was found many times. The J gene is TRBJ1-2, the V gene TRBV7-9, with 7 bases identical to TRBD1. V shed 5 bases and J 2 bases; nucleotides not matched to a gene: 5. The CDR3 has 14 amino acids. Per germline, CDR1 SEHNR and CDR2 FQNEAQ (reference sequence). CDR3 in DNA: TGTGCCAGCAGCCCGGGGACAGCGAACTATGGCTACACCTTC. Residues: CASSPGTANYGYTF.

This clonotype came up a few times. The CDR3 loop is CASSLTGTSQETQYF. DNA of the CDR3: TGTGCCAGCAGCTTAACTGGGACTAGCCAAGAGACCCAGTACTTC. The chain has TRBV7-3 and TRBJ2-5, with 8 bases that match TRBD2. This CDR3 has 15 residues. The V segment lost 0 bases and the J segment 1 base; nucleotides outside the gene matches: 1. Germline V CDR1 and CDR2: SGHTA, FQGTGA. Complete variable domain (other parts from reference TRBV7-3 and TRBJ2-5): GAGVSQTPSNKVTEKGKYVELRCDPISGHTALYWYRQSLGQGPEFLIYFQGTGAADDSGLPNDRFFAVRPEGSVSTLKIQRTERGDSAVYLCASSLTGTSQETQYFGPGTRLLVL.

J is TRBJ2-3 and V is TRBV7-3; 9 bases agree with TRBD2. CDR1 is SGHTA and CDR2 is FQGTGA in the germline V gene. CDR3 length: 16 residues. V lost 4 bases, J lost 1 base, and 6 bases stayed unmatched. The CDR3 nucleotides are TGTGCCAGCAGCTCATTAGCGGGAGTCGGCACAGATACGCAGTATTTT. It codes for CASSSLAGVGTDTQYF.

This chain links TRBV20-1 with TRBJ1-5; no clear D. V was clipped by 7 bases and J by 2 bases, with 6 bases between them. The V gene's germline CDR1 is DFQATT and CDR2 SNEGSKA (reference sequence). The CDR3 consists of 11 residues. CDR3 sequence (DNA): TGCAGTGAGGAGGGCAATCAGCCCCAGCATTTT. As protein: CSEEGNQPQHF.

The V call is TRBV6-5, the J call TRBJ1-1; D not certain. CDR3 length: 12 residues. Germline CDR1 reads MNHEY; CDR2 reads SVGAGI. The germline V and J ends were trimmed by 4 bases and 9 bases, with 12 bases remaining between them. The CDR3 region is CASSFSGRQAFF. The CDR3 coding sequence is TGTGCCAGCAGTTTCTCCGGGAGACAAGCTTTCTTT.

The V and J genes are TRBV5-1 and TRBJ2-1; D unclear. In germline, CDR1 is SGHRS, CDR2 YFSETQ. The V end lost 7 bases, the J end lost 0 bases, and 8 bases lay between the germline ends. The CDR3 runs to 13 residues. In DNA form, the CDR3 reads TGCGCCAGCTGGGCAAGCTCCTACAATGAGCAGTTCTTC. Translation gives CASWASSYNEQFF.

CDR3 in amino acids: CASSEIAANTEAFF. The CDR3 nucleotides read TGTGCCAGCAGTGAAATTGCCGCGAACACTGAAGCTTTCTTT. The chain uses TRBV25-1 and TRBJ1-1, with D unresolved. The germline gives CDR1 MGHDK, CDR2 SYGVNS. The length of the CDR3 is 14 residues. The V and J ends lost 2 bases and 1 base respectively, with 8 bases between them.

This clonotype was observed a handful of times. The chain joins TRBV6-5 to TRBJ1-3; D call uncertain. The V end lost 0 bases, the J end lost 0 bases, and 15 bases lay between the germline ends. Germline CDR1 MNHEY, CDR2 SVGAGI. The CDR3 consists of 18 residues. The CDR3 loop reads CASSYSRWILGSGNTIYF. The CDR3 nucleotides read TGTGCCAGCAGTTACTCGAGGTGGATCTTGGGCTCTGGAAACACCATATATTTT.

This chain connects TRBV29-1 to TRBJ1-1, with TRBD1 identical over 9 bases. V trimming: 8 bases; J trimming: 0 bases; junction bases outside the gene matches: 4. The CDR3 contains 13 residues. CDR1 SQVTM and CDR2 ANQGSEA come from the germline V gene. The CDR3 sequence: CSPGQGLNTEAFF. CDR3 coding DNA: TGCAGCCCGGGACAGGGTTTGAACACTGAAGCTTTCTTT. Using reference TRBV29-1 and TRBJ1-1 for the parts outside the CDR3, the full variable domain is SAVISQKPSRDICQRGTSLTIQCQVDSQVTMMFWYRQQPGQSLTLIATANQGSEATYESGFVIDKFPISRPNLTFSTLTVSNMSPEDSSIYLCSPGQGLNTEAFFGQGTRLTVV.

The rearrangement links TRBV5-5 to TRBJ2-7; the match to TRBD2 covers 7 bases. The CDR3 sequence is 16 residues long. The junction had 12 bases not matched to a gene; V was cut back by 4 bases and J by 2 bases. Germline V gene lookup returns CDR1 SGHKS and CDR2 YYEKEE (reference sequence). In DNA form, the CDR3 reads TGTGCCAGCAGCCCTCTGATGGGGGAGGGCCCCTACGAGCAGTACTTC. It encodes CASSPLMGEGPYEQYF.

The chain combines TRBV6-5 with TRBJ2-5; D uncertain. Trimming stripped 7 bases from V and 5 bases from J, with 8 bases between. Germline lookup yields CDR1 MNHEY and CDR2 SVGAGI. CDR3 length: 11 residues. CDR3 residues: CASTPEETQYF. The CDR3 nucleotides read TGTGCCAGCACCCCAGAGGAGACCCAGTACTTC.

V gene TRBV20-1 combines with J gene TRBJ2-4, with 7 bases identical to TRBD2. CDR1 and CDR2 from the germline V gene are DFQATT and SNEGSKA (reference sequence). The CDR3 loop spans 13 amino acids. Unmatched junction bases numbered 5, after V lost 5 bases and J lost 4 bases. CDR3 protein: CSAWAGEKNIQYF. As DNA, the CDR3 is TGCAGTGCTTGGGCGGGAGAGAAAAACATTCAGTACTTC.

The CDR3 sequence is CASSYRENEQYF. The CDR3 nucleotides are TGTGCCAGCAGCTATAGGGAAAACGAGCAGTACTTC. The chain recombines TRBV7-9 with TRBJ2-7; no clear D gene. The V gene lost 4 bases and the J gene lost 5 bases, with 9 bases spanning the gap. Germline V gives CDR1 SEHNR, CDR2 FQNEAQ (reference sequence). This CDR3 is 12 amino acids long.

In this sample, this clonotype turned up a few times. The chain joins TRBV7-8 to TRBJ1-3; weak D call: TRBD1 (5 bases). The germline V and J ends were trimmed by 5 bases and 0 bases, with 8 bases remaining between them. The germline V gene encodes CDR1 SGHVS and CDR2 FQNEAQ. The CDR3 length is 14 residues. The DNA for the CDR3 is TGTGCCAGCAGCGTAGGGGTCTCTGGAAACACCATATATTTT. It specifies CASSVGVSGNTIYF.

In this sample, this clonotype turned up a few times. This sequence joins TRBV2 and TRBJ2-7; 9 bases are shared with TRBD2. The CDR3 consists of 15 residues. Germline CDR1 SNHLY, CDR2 FYNNEI. After removal of 3 bases from V and 2 bases from J, the junction contained 5 bases not matched to a gene. CDR3 DNA sequence: TGTGCCAGCAGTGACCCGGCTAGCGGGACCTACGAGCAGTACTTC. Translation: CASSDPASGTYEQYF.

DNA of the CDR3: TGTGCCAGCAGCTTAAGCATCGGGCCGGTCTCCTACGAGCAGTACTTC. Encoded protein: CASSLSIGPVSYEQYF. The chain carries TRBV7-3 and TRBJ2-7, with D hard to call. Trimming took 1 base from V and 0 from J, leaving 13 bases between them. The CDR3 extends over 16 amino acids. Per the germline V gene, CDR1 is SGHTA and CDR2 is FQGTGA. Together with reference TRBV7-3 and TRBJ2-7, the CDR3 gives the full variable domain: GAGVSQTPSNKVTEKGKYVELRCDPISGHTALYWYRQSLGQGPEFLIYFQGTGAADDSGLPNDRFFAVRPEGSVSTLKIQRTERGDSAVYLCASSLSIGPVSYEQYFGPGTRLTVT.

The J gene is TRBJ2-7, the V gene TRBV5-1; D not certain. The CDR3 extends over 14 amino acids. Per germline, CDR1 SGHRS and CDR2 YFSETQ. V was shortened by 0 bases and J by 3 bases, with 10 bases between the two germline ends. The CDR3 is CASSLDGIGYEQYF. The CDR3 DNA reads TGCGCCAGCAGCTTGGACGGCATTGGCTACGAGCAGTACTTC.

The V and J genes are TRBV9 and TRBJ2-5; D is ambiguous. The CDR3 runs to 15 residues. V lost 1 base to trimming and J lost 1 base, with 11 bases between them. CDR1 is SGDLS and CDR2 is YYNGEE in the germline V gene. As DNA, the CDR3 is TGTGCCAGCAGCGTAACCCGGGCCTCCCAAGAGACCCAGTACTTC. Protein product: CASSVTRASQETQYF.

The gene calls are TRBV7-6 and TRBJ2-1, with D unresolved. V dropped 4 bases and J dropped 4 bases, with 20 bases sitting between them. There are 17 residues in the CDR3. CDR1 is SGHVS and CDR2 is FNYEAQ in the germline V gene. The CDR3 DNA reads as TGTGCCAGCAGCTCCGAAAGGGCTATTTTCCTTTACAATGAGCAGTTCTTC. Protein sequence: CASSSERAIFLYNEQFF.

The chain is built from TRBV7-8 and TRBJ1-2, with D uncertain. The CDR3 totals 14 residues. Germline CDR1 SGHVS, CDR2 FQNEAQ. V lost 5 bases and J 3 bases, leaving 13 bases between the germline ends. As DNA, the CDR3 is TGTGCCAGCAGCCCCCGCCCGGGATACTATGGCTACACCTTC. Its translation is CASSPRPGYYGYTF.